A single sample gave rise to the 8 T cell receptor beta chains below, sequenced in a study of blood T cell repertoires in COVID-19. TCRdb keeps only in-frame clones here, not all; method: immunoSEQ multiplex PCR. The table lists tens of thousands of clones, roughly 90% of them singletons, with more than 3% in the top ten. Sequencing was done on a sample of peripheral blood. The receptors shown here come from a human donor in a cohort sampled during active COVID-19.

V usage is TRBV7-9 and J usage is TRBJ1-1, with 10 bases fitting TRBD1. The CDR3 runs 14 residues. V trimming: 1 base; J trimming: 11 bases; junction bases outside the gene matches: 7. Per the germline V gene, CDR1 is SEHNR and CDR2 is FQNEAQ (reference sequence). For the CDR3, the DNA is TGTGCCAGCAGCTTAGTTGACAGGGGGCAGGTGGCTTTCTTT. As protein: CASSLVDRGQVAFF.

The V and J genes are TRBV18 and TRBJ2-5, with TRBD1 matching over 7 bases. The V gene's germline CDR1 is KGHSH and CDR2 LQKENI. This CDR3 has 14 amino acids. Trimming at V came to 2 bases and at J to 5 bases, leaving 5 bases not matched to a gene. CDR3 sequence reads: CASSPNRGAETQYF. CDR3 nucleotide sequence: TGTGCCAGCTCACCAAACAGGGGAGCGGAGACCCAGTACTTC. The whole variable domain, remainder taken from reference TRBV18 and TRBJ2-5, is NAGVMQNPRHLVRRRGQEARLRCSPMKGHSHVYWYRQLPEEGLKFMVYLQKENIIDESGMPKERFSAEFPKEGPSILRIQQVVRGDSAAYFCASSPNRGAETQYFGPGTRLLVL.

The V and J genes are TRBV9 and TRBJ2-2; 8 positions match TRBD2. The CDR3 has 16 amino acids. Trimming cost V 4 bases and J 4 bases; bases outside gene matches: 9. Germline V gene data show CDR1 as SGDLS and CDR2 as YYNGEE. CDR3 protein: CASSRTGTRVTGELFF. CDR3 bases: TGTGCCAGCAGCCGAACCGGGACTAGAGTCACCGGGGAGCTGTTTTTT.

The chain joins TRBV24-1 to TRBJ1-2, with D perhaps matching TRBD1 (5 bases). Germline V CDR1 and CDR2: KGHDR, SFDVKD. Trimming stripped 2 bases from V and 6 bases from J, with 18 bases between. The CDR3 totals 16 residues. This CDR3 is CATSDYDSPTINGYTF. Written as DNA, the CDR3 is TGTGCCACCAGTGATTATGACAGCCCCACGATTAATGGCTACACCTTC.

The chain uses TRBV5-1 and TRBJ2-1, with 7 bases fitting TRBD2. The CDR3 loop spans 16 amino acids. Germline values: CDR1 SGHRS, CDR2 YFSETQ. The J segment lost 0 bases and the V segment lost 0 bases, leaving 3 bases of the junction unmatched. The CDR3 region is CASSLAGRGSYNEQFF. CDR3 DNA: TGCGCCAGCAGCTTGGCGGGGAGGGGCTCCTACAATGAGCAGTTCTTC. The full variable domain, rest sourced from reference TRBV5-1 and TRBJ2-1, is KAGVTQTPRYLIKTRGQQVTLSCSPISGHRSVSWYQQTPGQGLQFLFEYFSETQRNKGNFPGRFSGRQFSNSRSEMNVSTLELGDSALYLCASSLAGRGSYNEQFFGPGTRLTVL.

The chain joins TRBV9 to TRBJ1-2; D not certain. The V end lost 0 bases, the J end lost 4 bases, and 13 bases lay between the germline ends. This CDR3 spans 15 amino acids. The germline gives CDR1 SGDLS, CDR2 YYNGEE. The chain's CDR3 is CASSVAHGDSYGYTF. The CDR3 DNA reads TGTGCCAGCAGCGTAGCTCACGGAGATTCCTATGGCTACACCTTC.

The gene calls are TRBV10-2 and TRBJ2-7, with unresolved D. The CDR3 runs to 14 residues. Trimming removed 4 bases at V and 1 base at J, with 11 bases between. Germline CDR1 WSHSY, CDR2 SAAADI. The CDR3 DNA is TGCGCCAGCAGTGTGGGCCATCCTTCCTACGAGCAGTACGTC. Amino acid sequence: CASSVGHPSYEQYV.

The V gene is TRBV5-1, the J gene TRBJ2-1; 11 bases are shared with TRBD2. The V gene end was trimmed by 3 bases and the J gene end by 7 bases; junction bases not matched to a gene: 6. The CDR3 length is 15 residues. Germline V gives CDR1 SGHRS, CDR2 YFSETQ. CDR3 protein: CASSSLAGGQNEQFF. The CDR3 region has the DNA TGCGCCAGCAGCTCCCTAGCGGGAGGTCAGAATGAGCAGTTCTTC.